The 27 T cell receptor beta chains below all came from one sample that was sequenced in a study of T-cell memory formation after mild COVID-19. TCRdb recomputed calls from the 5' RACE reads with MiXCR, one row per CDR3 protein. The sample contains approximately 340,000 distinct CDR3 sequences, about 16% of which appear only once. Sequencing was performed on PBMCs or a T cell subset sorted from them (not recorded which). The receptors here all came from a man younger than 35 who had mild COVID-19 (a few samples of this study predate the infection). Cell type and time point are not known.

This clonotype has only a few counts. This chain connects TRBV5-1 to TRBJ1-2; 9 bases align to TRBD1. CDR1 SGHRS and CDR2 YFSETQ come from the germline V gene. The J segment lost 6 bases and the V segment lost 4 bases, leaving 4 bases of the junction unmatched. The CDR3 spans 13 residues. The CDR3 DNA sequence: TGCGCCAGCAGCGTGGACAGGGGAGATGGCTACACCTTC. Its translation: CASSVDRGDGYTF. Based on the CDR3 plus reference TRBV5-1 and TRBJ1-2, the full variable domain is KAGVTQTPRYLIKTRGQQVTLSCSPISGHRSVSWYQQTPGQGLQFLFEYFSETQRNKGNFPGRFSGRQFSNSRSEMNVSTLELGDSALYLCASSVDRGDGYTFGSGTRLTVV.

This chain connects TRBV6-6 to TRBJ2-7; D gene ambiguous. This CDR3 is 13 amino acids long. Germline values: CDR1 MNHNY, CDR2 SVGAGI (reference sequence). V was cut by 0 bases and J by 6 bases, with 9 bases left in between. The CDR3 coding sequence is TGTGCCAGCAGTTACTCGGCCAGTTCCGAGCAGTACTTC. Protein: CASSYSASSEQYF.

The chain links TRBV10-1 to TRBJ2-5; 12 bases map to TRBD1. This CDR3 comprises 15 residues. The V gene end was trimmed by 6 bases and the J gene end by 4 bases; junction bases not matched to a gene: 6. Germline V gene data show CDR1 as WNHNN and CDR2 as SYGVQD (reference sequence). The CDR3 spells CASSRGQGAGETQYF. The CDR3 bases are TGCGCCAGCAGCCGGGGACAGGGGGCTGGAGAGACCCAGTACTTC.

This clonotype turned up a few times. The V and J genes are TRBV11-2 and TRBJ2-1, with TRBD1 matching over 9 bases. Germline V gives CDR1 SGHAT, CDR2 FQNNGV. The CDR3 totals 15 residues. Germline trimming cut 5 bases from V and 2 bases from J; bases unmatched to any gene: 4. CDR3 coding DNA: TGTGCCAGCAGCCCCCGGACAGGGGCCTACAATGAGCAGTTCTTC. Translation: CASSPRTGAYNEQFF.

This clonotype came up a few times. This chain uses TRBV9 with TRBJ2-4, with D perhaps matching TRBD2 (7 bases). Trimming pared 3 bases from V and 0 bases from J, leaving 13 bases between. Germline V gives CDR1 SGDLS, CDR2 YYNGEE. The CDR3 totals 16 residues. The DNA of the CDR3 is TGTGCCAGCAGCGAGGGGGAGGGTTTAGCCAAAAACATTCAGTACTTC. Protein product: CASSEGEGLAKNIQYF.

The chain employs TRBV25-1 and TRBJ1-5; D perhaps matches TRBD1 (5 bases). The CDR3 covers 18 residues. Germline assignment: CDR1 MGHDK and CDR2 SYGVNS. The V end was cut by 1 base, the J end by 2 bases, with 18 bases between. In nucleotides, the CDR3 is TGTGCCAGCAGTGAATGCAAGATCAGGGACCGTCGCAATCAGCCCCAGCATTTT. It specifies CASSECKIRDRRNQPQHF.

This clonotype has only a few counts. This sequence joins TRBV7-9 and TRBJ2-7; D perhaps matches TRBD2 (7 bases). V lost 4 bases to trimming and J lost 11 bases, with 12 bases between them. Per the germline V gene, CDR1 is SEHNR and CDR2 is FQNEAQ (reference sequence). The CDR3 covers 11 residues. CDR3 coding DNA: TGTGCCAGCAGCTCCGGAGGGGGGGAGTACTTC. Protein sequence: CASSSGGGEYF.

In this sample, this clonotype turned up a few times. The chain links TRBV3-1 to TRBJ2-4; TRBD1 aligns across 8 bases. CDR3 length: 13 residues. V shed 5 bases and J 9 bases; nucleotides not matched to a gene: 6. Germline V gene data show CDR1 as LGHDT and CDR2 as YNNKEL (reference sequence). The CDR3 DNA is TGTGCCAGCAGCTGGACAGGGTCGGTCATTCAGTACTTC. This encodes CASSWTGSVIQYF.

The genes are TRBV6-2 or TRBV6-3 and TRBJ2-3; D unresolved. CDR3 size: 10 residues. Deletions cut 7 bases from V and 6 bases from J, with 5 bases between. Germline V CDR1 and CDR2: MNHEY, SVGEGT. In DNA form, the CDR3 reads TGTGCCAGCACTGGGGATACGCAGTATTTT. Translated, it gives CASTGDTQYF.

This clonotype occurred a few times. The chain couples TRBV7-8 to TRBJ2-2, with TRBD1 as a possible D gene (6 bases). Trimming stripped 2 bases from V and 4 bases from J, with 17 bases between. The CDR3 consists of 17 residues. Germline-derived CDR1 and CDR2 are SGHVS and FQNEAQ. CDR3 coding DNA: TGTGCCAGCAGCTTAAATTCAGGGGCAGGGCTCACCGGGGAGCTGTTTTTT. It codes for CASSLNSGAGLTGELFF.

This clonotype occurred many times. This chain links TRBV27 with TRBJ2-2; tentative D call: TRBD2 (6 bases). CDR1 is MNHEY, CDR2 SMNVEV, per germline (reference sequence). CDR3 length: 16 amino acids. Trimming cost V 2 bases and J 5 bases, with 15 bases left between them. The CDR3 loop is CASSLTPGLRTGELFF. The CDR3 DNA follows: TGTGCCAGCAGTTTAACGCCAGGACTAAGGACCGGGGAGCTGTTTTTT.

This clonotype was seen a handful of times. The genes are TRBV6-2 or TRBV6-3 and TRBJ2-7, with 12 bases lining up with TRBD1. This CDR3 comprises 14 residues. V shed 7 bases and J 7 bases; nucleotides not matched to a gene: 8. CDR1 and CDR2 from the germline V gene are MNHEY and SVGEGT. In DNA, the CDR3 is TGTGCCAGCACCCCGGGACAGGGGGCAGGAGAGCAGTACTTC. It is translated as CASTPGQGAGEQYF.

This clonotype was seen a handful of times. V and J are TRBV4-3 and TRBJ2-7, with a tentative D call TRBD2 (7 bases). The CDR3 contains 14 residues. Germline assignment: CDR1 LGHNA and CDR2 YSLEER. V lost 0 bases to trimming and J lost 4 bases, with 10 bases between them. The CDR3: CASSQEEGGYEQYF. In nucleotides, the CDR3 is TGCGCCAGCAGCCAAGAGGAGGGGGGGTACGAGCAGTACTTC.

The sample holds a few counts of this clonotype. The chain links TRBV28 to TRBJ1-5; a weak D match, TRBD1 (5 bases). Looked up from germline, CDR1 is MDHEN and CDR2 is SYDVKM. V lost 6 bases, J lost 3 bases, and 15 bases lay in between. The CDR3 is 15 residues long. DNA of the CDR3: TGTGCCAGCAGACCCCCTGACAGAATCAATCAGCCCCAGCATTTT. It translates to CASRPPDRINQPQHF.

V gene TRBV12-3 or TRBV12-4 combines with J gene TRBJ1-1, with D maybe TRBD1 (6 bases). CDR3 length: 14 residues. Trimming removed 8 bases at V and 0 bases at J, with 13 bases between. CDR3 residues: CASHPGHLNTEAFF. The CDR3 bases are TGTGCCAGCCATCCGGGACACCTGAACACTGAAGCTTTCTTT.

The chain has TRBV7-9 and TRBJ2-7; perhaps D is TRBD1 or TRBD2 (5 bases each). The V and J ends lost 5 bases and 4 bases respectively, with 15 bases between them. The CDR3 is 14 residues long. Germline lookup yields CDR1 SEHNR and CDR2 FQNEAQ (reference sequence). CDR3 in amino acids: CASSREGFNYEQYF. The CDR3 nucleotides are TGTGCCAGCAGCCGCGAGGGGTTTAATTACGAGCAGTACTTC.

This clonotype was seen only a few times. The chain links TRBV20-1 to TRBJ2-7, with a tentative D call TRBD1 (6 bases). The V gene's germline CDR1 is DFQATT and CDR2 SNEGSKA (reference sequence). The CDR3 totals 15 residues. V lost 0 bases to trimming and J lost 6 bases, with 18 bases between them. The DNA of the CDR3 is TGCAGTGCTAGAGATCGGGGCAGGGGCTCCCTCGAGCAGTACTTC. Its translation: CSARDRGRGSLEQYF.

The chain employs TRBV18 and TRBJ2-7; the D gene is possibly TRBD1 (6 bases). The ends were cut back, 5 bases at V and 5 bases at J, with 16 bases in the middle. The CDR3 sequence is 14 residues long. Germline-derived CDR1 and CDR2 are KGHSH and LQKENI. CDR3 DNA: TGTGCCAGCTCAGGGTTGGGGGCTATCCACGAGCAGTACTTC. Protein: CASSGLGAIHEQYF.

The chain links TRBV5-1 to TRBJ2-6; 9 bases are shared with TRBD1. The CDR3 contains 17 residues. The germline V gene encodes CDR1 SGHRS and CDR2 YFSETQ. V lost 4 bases, J lost 4 bases, and 9 bases stayed unmatched. This CDR3 reads CASSIGTGQEGANVLTF. The CDR3 bases are TGCGCCAGCAGCATAGGGACAGGGCAGGAGGGGGCCAACGTCCTGACTTTC.

The chain recombines TRBV7-9 with TRBJ1-2, with D possibly being TRBD1 (5 bases). Trimming shortened V by 6 bases and J by 1 base, and 6 bases separated the two germline ends. The germline V gene has CDR1 SEHNR and CDR2 FQNEAQ (reference sequence). This CDR3 spans 12 amino acids. The CDR3 bases are TGTGCCAGCAGGAGGGGTAACTATGGCTACACCTTC. It yields the protein CASRRGNYGYTF.

The chain couples TRBV5-6 to TRBJ2-2; D not resolved. The CDR3 extends over 15 amino acids. V shed 2 bases and J shed 5 bases, with 13 bases lying between them. Germline V lookup: CDR1 SGHDT, CDR2 YYEEEE. The CDR3 loop is CASSFFWEVTGELFF. The CDR3 coding sequence is TGTGCCAGCAGCTTCTTCTGGGAAGTAACCGGGGAGCTGTTTTTT.

This clonotype was recorded many times. This chain connects TRBV7-9 to TRBJ2-5, with 11 bases identical to TRBD1. The CDR3 extends over 17 amino acids. Germline CDR1 and CDR2: SEHNR and FQNEAQ (reference sequence). V shed 3 bases, J shed 3 bases, and the junction held 9 bases outside the gene matches. The chain's CDR3 is CASSLPLGQGAEETQYF. The CDR3 DNA reads as TGTGCCAGCAGCTTGCCGTTAGGACAGGGGGCTGAAGAGACCCAGTACTTC.

The chain combines TRBV7-2 with TRBJ2-7; D ambiguous. The germline V gene has CDR1 SGHTA and CDR2 FQGNSA. This CDR3 has 13 residues. V lost 3 bases, J lost 6 bases, and 12 bases lay in between. The CDR3 loop reads CASSFAAFTEQYV. Written as DNA, the CDR3 is TGTGCCAGCAGCTTTGCGGCGTTTACCGAGCAGTACGTC.

This rearrangement joins TRBV6-6 to TRBJ1-2; possibly TRBD1 for D (6 bases). The CDR3 runs 12 residues. V gave up 4 bases and J gave up 6 bases, with 9 bases separating them. Germline V lookup: CDR1 MNHNY, CDR2 SVGAGI (reference sequence). The CDR3 spells CASSFRTDGYTF. CDR3 in DNA: TGTGCCAGCAGTTTTCGGACAGATGGCTACACCTTC.

CDR3 DNA: TGCAGTGCTAGAGGACTAGCGGTCTCCTACGAGCAGTACTTC. Its protein is CSARGLAVSYEQYF. The rearrangement joins TRBV20-1 to TRBJ2-7; 9 bases line up with TRBD2. The germline V gene encodes CDR1 DFQATT and CDR2 SNEGSKA (reference sequence). The J segment lost 0 bases and the V segment lost 1 base, leaving 1 base of the junction unmatched. The length of the CDR3 is 14 residues.

This rearrangement joins TRBV4-3 to TRBJ2-6; TRBD2 aligns across 11 bases. V shed 3 bases, J shed 0 bases, and the junction held 4 bases outside the gene matches. Germline CDR1 and CDR2: LGHNA and YSLEER. This CDR3 contains 18 residues. CDR3 sequence (DNA): TGCGCCAGCAGCCACACTAGCGGGGGTCTCTCTGGGGCCAACGTCCTGACTTTC. As protein: CASSHTSGGLSGANVLTF.

This clonotype was counted only a few times. The chain carries TRBV15 and TRBJ2-1; weak D call: TRBD1 (6 bases). Germline CDR1 reads LNHNV; CDR2 reads YYDKDF (reference sequence). V was clipped by 3 bases and J by 4 bases, with 10 bases between them. CDR3 length equals 14 residues. As DNA, the CDR3 is TGTGCCACCAGCAGTTCAGGGGTTTACAATGAGCAGTTCTTC. Protein: CATSSSGVYNEQFF.